The 15 T cell receptor beta chains given below trace back to one sample, sequenced in a study of OX40 agonist ivuxolimab in advanced cancers. Only in-frame clones appear in the TCRdb table, and some are missing; sequencing was by immunoSEQ multiplex PCR. The sample includes 12,000 or so clones, 75% to 90% of them seen just once. The source material was CD4+ or CD8+ T cells sorted from blood, sampled in a trial of the OX40 agonist ivuxolimab. All receptors derive from an adult with an advanced solid tumor such as melanoma, head and neck, liver or kidney cancer.

The rearrangement links TRBV27 to TRBJ1-2, with D possibly being TRBD1 (5 bases). With 3 bases removed from V and 4 bases from J, the gap between germline ends came to 12 bases. Germline V gene data show CDR1 as MNHEY and CDR2 as SMNVEV (reference sequence). The CDR3 runs 14 residues. CDR3 coding DNA: TGTGCCAGCAGTTTTTTGTACGGGGCCTATGGCTACACCTTC. Translation gives CASSFLYGAYGYTF.

This clone was seen a few times. The chain combines TRBV7-9 with TRBJ2-1; 13 bases align to TRBD2. Germline V gene lookup returns CDR1 SEHNR and CDR2 FQNEAQ (reference sequence). The CDR3 has 17 residues. J was trimmed by 5 bases and V by 5 bases; bases with no gene match: 9. The CDR3 protein is CASSQPGLAGANNEQFF. The DNA of the CDR3 is TGTGCCAGCAGCCAACCCGGACTAGCGGGGGCCAACAATGAGCAGTTCTTC.

V usage is TRBV27 and J usage is TRBJ1-1, with D unclear. The CDR3 totals 15 residues. V was shortened by 0 bases and J by 0 bases, with 8 bases between the two germline ends. Germline-derived CDR1 and CDR2 are MNHEY and SMNVEV (reference sequence). CDR3: CASSLSGSMNTEAFF. The CDR3 bases are TGTGCCAGCAGTTTATCAGGGTCAATGAACACTGAAGCTTTCTTT.

The chain couples TRBV7-2 to TRBJ2-7, with a weak D call TRBD2 (5 bases). Germline V gene sequence: CDR1 SGHTA, CDR2 FQGNSA. V lost 2 bases and J lost 4, with 18 bases in between. The CDR3 is 16 residues long. The CDR3 region is CASSLSDYSLPYEQYF. The DNA of the CDR3 is TGTGCCAGCAGCTTATCTGACTACTCCCTCCCTTACGAGCAGTACTTC.

This chain links TRBV7-8 with TRBJ2-7, with 7 bases lining up with TRBD2. The junction had 6 bases not matched to a gene; V was cut back by 6 bases and J by 1 base. The CDR3 consists of 14 residues. The germline CDR1 and CDR2 sequences are SGHVS and FQNEAQ. CDR3 nucleotides: TGTGCCAGCAGGTCTACTAGCGTATCCTACGAGCAGTACTTC. Its translation is CASRSTSVSYEQYF. The whole variable domain, remainder taken from reference TRBV7-8 and TRBJ2-7, is GAGVSQSPRYKVAKRGQDVALRCDPISGHVSLFWYQQALGQGPEFLTYFQNEAQLDKSGLPSDRFFAERPEGSVSTLKIQRTQQEDSAVYLCASRSTSVSYEQYFGPGTRLTVT.

This chain uses TRBV6-5 with TRBJ2-7, with TRBD1 identical over 7 bases. The CDR3 length is 15 residues. CDR1 and CDR2 from the germline V gene are MNHEY and SVGAGI. Losses at the gene ends were 7 bases for V and 1 base for J; bases not matched to a gene: 10. In DNA form, the CDR3 reads TGTGCCAGCACCCAAGAGAAACAGGGGTCCTACGAGCAGTACTTC. Its protein is CASTQEKQGSYEQYF.

V gene TRBV5-8 combines with J gene TRBJ2-1, with D perhaps being TRBD1 or TRBD2 (5 bases each). Germline CDR1 is SGHTS and CDR2 is YDEGEE. Trimming left V 9 bases short and J 0 bases short, with 25 bases between. This CDR3 has 18 residues. Written as DNA, the CDR3 is TGTGCCACCCCCCCTCATGGACGGGACCCAAGCTCCTACAATGAGCAGTTCTTC. As protein: CATPPHGRDPSSYNEQFF.

The chain has TRBV11-2 and TRBJ2-3; TRBD2 might be the D (6 bases). Deletions cut 7 bases from V and 1 base from J, with 15 bases between. Germline V gene lookup returns CDR1 SGHAT and CDR2 FQNNGV. The CDR3 totals 15 residues. CDR3 in amino acids: CASTLGVAGTDTQYF. In DNA, the CDR3 is TGTGCCAGCACCCTAGGGGTAGCGGGCACAGATACGCAGTATTTT.

This chain joins TRBV23-1 and TRBJ2-4; 9 bases match TRBD2. TRBV23-1 is labeled an ORF, and its function is uncertain. With V trimmed by 6 bases and J by 1 base, 19 bases remained unmatched. The CDR3 contains 20 residues. The CDR3 DNA reads as TGCGCCAGCAGCTCACAGGGAGGTGTAGCGGGAGTCGTGGCCAAAAACATTCAGTACTTC. This encodes CASSSQGGVAGVVAKNIQYF.

This clone is classed as medium-sized. One junction end does not reproduce the germline sequence, and a read error may be involved. V and J are TRBV5-4 and TRBJ1-1; 11 nucleotides align to TRBD1. The CDR3 has 14 amino acids. Per the germline V gene, CDR1 is SGHNT and CDR2 is YYREEE (reference sequence). In DNA form, the CDR3 reads TGTGCCAGCAGTTTGGACAGGGGGCACGCTGAAGCTTTCTTT. Encoded protein: CASSLDRGHAEAFF.

The sample holds a few counts of this clone. V usage is TRBV7-6 and J usage is TRBJ2-7; D gene uncertain. This CDR3 contains 15 residues. V was pared by 2 bases and J by 1 base, with 12 bases between. Looked up from germline, CDR1 is SGHVS and CDR2 is FNYEAQ. DNA of the CDR3: TGTGCCAGCAGCTTAAGTCAGTCTGGGTCCTACGAGCAGTACTTC. Residues: CASSLSQSGSYEQYF.

The chain carries TRBV6-5 and TRBJ2-2, with D hard to call. Germline V lookup: CDR1 MNHEY, CDR2 SVGAGI. The CDR3 covers 12 residues. V was clipped by 7 bases and J by 6 bases, with 9 bases between them. CDR3 sequence reads: CASIGESGELFF. CDR3 nucleotide sequence: TGTGCCAGCATCGGAGAATCCGGGGAGCTGTTTTTT.

The V gene is TRBV5-1, the J gene TRBJ2-6; D is unresolved. The CDR3 is made up of 15 amino acids. Trimming pared 4 bases from V and 0 bases from J, leaving 8 bases between. In germline, CDR1 is SGHRS, CDR2 YFSETQ. DNA of the CDR3: TGCGCCAGCAGCCTCCTCTCCTCTGGGGCCAACGTCCTGACTTTC. This encodes CASSLLSSGANVLTF.

The V call is TRBV7-9, the J call TRBJ2-7, with a weak D call TRBD1 (5 bases). Germline CDR1 is SEHNR and CDR2 is FQNEAQ (reference sequence). The CDR3 is 13 residues long. Trimming cost V 0 bases and J 4 bases, with 7 bases left between them. CDR3 sequence: CASSLAPGYEQYF. The CDR3 DNA reads TGTGCCAGCAGCTTAGCGCCAGGGTACGAGCAGTACTTC.

The chain joins TRBV7-9 to TRBJ2-3; either TRBD1 or TRBD2 may supply D (5 bases each). There are 12 residues in the CDR3. V was clipped by 3 bases and J by 7 bases, with 8 bases between them. Germline values: CDR1 SEHNR, CDR2 FQNEAQ (reference sequence). DNA of the CDR3: TGTGCCAGCAGCTTGGGGGTCAATACGCAGTATTTT. Translation gives CASSLGVNTQYF.